The source of this T cell receptor beta chain is a study of lymphopenia after photon versus proton radiotherapy. Study-wide points: Post-nadir TCR diversity decline inversely tracked overall survival among those who died.

The CDR3 covers 18 residues. Germline V gene data show CDR1 as SGHAT and CDR2 as FQNNGV. The V gene lost 3 bases and the J gene lost 1 base, with 16 bases spanning the gap. In regard to this clone: Its target is not known.

Clones were sequenced by immunoSEQ multiplex PCR, and TCRdb holds only the in-frame ones, with some missing. The sample comprises 150,000 to 200,000 clones, more than 85% of which are singletons, and less than 6% rests with the top ten. The V gene is TRBV11-2, the J gene TRBJ2-6; D possibly corresponds to TRBD2 (7 bases). This clonotype originated in a man in his fifties with gastric cancer. The sequencing here drew on peripheral blood, taken from a patient treated with photon-based radiotherapy. The CDR3 reads CASSFTGGKASGANVLTF. DNA of the CDR3: TGTGCCAGCAGCTTTACGGGGGGCAAAGCATCTGGGGCCAACGTCCTGACTTTC.